Listed below are T cell receptor beta chains from one sample, sequenced in a study of blood T cell repertoires in COVID-19. The assay was immunoSEQ multiplex PCR, and TCRdb's table has in-frame clones only and misses some. The repertoire includes 140,000 to 150,000 clones, 65% to 85% of them detected once, and approximately 13% sits in the top ten. Sample: peripheral blood. The source is a man aged 55 to 70 with active or convalescent COVID-19. Each CDR3 is given with its conserved first and last residue. The order of the fields is clone size, V gene, J gene, D gene, CDR3 length, CDR3 DNA, CDR3 protein. A D gene is named only where the DNA matches it firmly. Size tells how often a clone was seen (once, few, many) or the class of an expanded clone, and some rows leave it out.

-	TRBV7-3	TRBJ2-3	TRBD2	16	TGTGCCAGCAGCTTAAGAGCGGGAGGCGGAGCAGATACGCAGTATTTT	CASSLRAGGGADTQYF
-	TRBV7-2	TRBJ1-2	-	14	TGTGCCAGCAGCCCTTACGACAGATACTATGGCTACACCTTC	CASSPYDRYYGYTF
-	TRBV19	TRBJ2-1	TRBD2	13	TGTGCCAGTAGTAGTAGCGGGAGGGCCGGGCAGTTCTTC	CASSSSGRAGQFF
many	TRBV4-3	TRBJ2-1	-	15	TGCGCCAGCAGCCAGCCGGGTCTCCTCGGCAATGAGCAGTTCTTC	CASSQPGLLGNEQFF
-	TRBV5-1	TRBJ2-5	TRBD2	18	TGCGCCAGCAGCTTAGCCCCTAGCGGGGAGCAAATCCAAGAGACCCAGTACTTC	CASSLAPSGEQIQETQYF
-	TRBV19	TRBJ1-1	-	12	TGTGCCAGTAGTTCAGGGATCACTGAAGCTTTCTTT	CASSSGITEAFF
-	TRBV6-6	TRBJ1-1	TRBD1	14	TGTGCCAGCAGTTACGTACAGGGGAAGGCTGAAGCTTTCTTT	CASSYVQGKAEAFF
-	TRBV28	TRBJ2-1	-	18	TGTGCCAGCAGTTTATTCCCCGATAGTAGCGTAACCTACAATGAGCAGTTCTTC	CASSLFPDSSVTYNEQFF
-	TRBV5-1	TRBJ2-7	TRBD2	16	TGCGCCAGCAGCGCGGGGGGTCGTTTCCAGACCTACGAGCAGTACTTC	CASSAGGRFQTYEQYF
-	TRBV4-2	TRBJ1-2	-	14	TGTGCCAGCAGCGTCGGGAGGGACTACTATGGCTACACCTTC	CASSVGRDYYGYTF
-	TRBV30	TRBJ2-7	TRBD2	16	TGTGCCTGGAGTGCCCCTGGGACTAGTGCCCTCCGGGAGCAGTACTTC	CAWSAPGTSALREQYF
-	TRBV27	TRBJ2-5	TRBD2	13	TGTGCCAGCGGACGGGGGGGCGATGAGACCCAGTACTTC	CASGRGGDETQYF
-	TRBV4-1	TRBJ2-3	TRBD1	17	TGCGCCAGCAGCCAAGATCTCGCAGGGGGAAGGGCAGATACGCAGTATTTT	CASSQDLAGGRADTQYF
-	TRBV30	TRBJ2-7	TRBD2	14	TGTGCCTGGGCTCGGACTAGCGGGAGGTACGAGCAGTACTTC	CAWARTSGRYEQYF
-	TRBV29-1	TRBJ1-1	TRBD1	13	TGCAGCGTTGACCAGGGGGCGAACACTGAAGCTTTCTTT	CSVDQGANTEAFF
-	TRBV6-5	TRBJ2-7	TRBD1	16	TGTGCCAGCAGTTCCTCGTGGGGGACAGTCTCCTACGAGCAGTACTTC	CASSSSWGTVSYEQYF
-	TRBV27	TRBJ1-3	-	15	TGTGCCAGCAGTTGGGGGAGGGACTCTGGAAACACCATATATTTT	CASSWGRDSGNTIYF
once	TRBV28	TRBJ1-5	-	14	TGTGCCAGCCAAACGAATCGACGGATCGGGGCCCAGCATTTT	CASQTNRRIGAQHF
-	TRBV5-3	TRBJ1-2	-	15	TGTGCCAGAAGTGCCGACGTCGGGGTTGGCTATGGCTACACCTTC	CARSADVGVGYGYTF
-	TRBV29-1	TRBJ1-5	TRBD1	16	TGCAGCGTTGGGGAAGCAGGGGGTCCGGGCAATCAGCCCCAGCATTTT	CSVGEAGGPGNQPQHF
-	TRBV7-8	TRBJ1-3	-	14	TGTGCCAGCAGCTCAGGGACACCTTATAACACCATATATTTT	CASSSGTPYNTIYF
-	TRBV5-1	TRBJ1-2	TRBD1	14	TGCGCCAGCAGCTACGGACAGGGCCAGGGCGGCTACACCTTC	CASSYGQGQGGYTF
-	TRBV5-1	TRBJ2-1	TRBD2	18	TGCGCCAGCAGCTTATATTCTCGACTAGCGGGAAGCCAAAGTGAGCAGTTCTTC	CASSLYSRLAGSQSEQFF
-	TRBV27	TRBJ1-1	TRBD1	17	TGTGCCAGCAGTCTATTGGTGGGACAGGGGGTTAGCACTGAAGCTTTCTTT	CASSLLVGQGVSTEAFF
-	TRBV18	TRBJ2-3	TRBD1	15	TGTGCCAGCTCATCCCGACAGGGAAGCACAGATACGCAGTATTTT	CASSSRQGSTDTQYF
-	TRBV27	TRBJ1-2	TRBD1	13	TGTGCCAGCAGTTCCGGGACAGTTAATGGCTACACCTTC	CASSSGTVNGYTF
-	TRBV27	TRBJ1-2	TRBD1	15	TGTGCCAGCAGTCCGGACAGGGGAGGTAACTATGGCTACACCTTC	CASSPDRGGNYGYTF
-	TRBV7-2	TRBJ1-2	-	13	TGTGCCAGCAGCTCAGGGGAGTACTATGGCTACACCTTC	CASSSGEYYGYTF
-	TRBV7-7	TRBJ2-1	-	13	TGTGCCAGCAGCTTTACTCCAGGGACAGAGCAGTTCTTC	CASSFTPGTEQFF
-	TRBV29-1	TRBJ1-1	-	13	TGCAGCGTGTTAACAGGGAGAGCAACTGAAGCTTTCTTT	CSVLTGRATEAFF
-	TRBV9	TRBJ2-1	TRBD2	14	TGTGCCAGCAGCGCCGGTGGGAGGGGCAATGAGCAGTTCTTC	CASSAGGRGNEQFF
-	TRBV12-5	TRBJ1-6	TRBD1	17	TGTGCTAGTGGTTTGAGGGACCCGGGACAGCATAATTCACCCCTCCACTTT	CASGLRDPGQHNSPLHF
-	TRBV9	TRBJ1-6	TRBD1	15	TGTGCCAGCAGCACAGGACAGGGGGAAAATTCACCCCTCCACTTT	CASSTGQGENSPLHF
-	TRBV3-1/TRBV3-2	TRBJ1-3	-	19	TGTGCCAGCAGCCATCTCCCGGGGTACTCCGTTCCTCCTGGAAACACCATATATTTT	CASSHLPGYSVPPGNTIYF
few	TRBV6-1	TRBJ1-2	-	12	TGTGCCAGCAGTGAAGTGGGGAGAGGCTACACCTTC	CASSEVGRGYTF
-	TRBV27	TRBJ2-5	TRBD2	15	TGTGCTACCCCTGTTTGGGACTACAACCAAGAGACCCAGTACTTC	CATPVWDYNQETQYF
-	TRBV7-9	TRBJ2-2	TRBD2	15	TGTGCCAGCCTCCGGGGGGGGATGAACACCGGGGAGCTGTTTTTT	CASLRGGMNTGELFF
-	TRBV29-1	TRBJ1-3	-	13	TGCAGCCAAGACACGGGGGACGGAAACACCATATATTTT	CSQDTGDGNTIYF
-	TRBV5-4	TRBJ2-1	TRBD2	15	TGTGCCAGCGGCCTCAGCGGGAGACCCTACAATGAGCAGTTCTTC	CASGLSGRPYNEQFF
-	TRBV7-3	TRBJ2-2	-	17	TGTGCCAGCAGCCTATCAGGGGCAGGGTCAAACACCGGGGAGCTGTTTTTT	CASSLSGAGSNTGELFF
-	TRBV30	TRBJ1-2	TRBD1	13	TGTGCCTGGAGTGTACAAGGGGGCGATGGCTACACCTTC	CAWSVQGGDGYTF
-	TRBV28	TRBJ1-1	TRBD1	12	TGTGCCAGCAGTCCGCTACAGGGGACAGCTTTCTTT	CASSPLQGTAFF
-	TRBV10-3	TRBJ2-7	TRBD1	13	TGTGCCATCAGTTCCCAGGGGGTCAACGAGCAGTACTTC	CAISSQGVNEQYF
-	TRBV9	TRBJ2-3	-	15	TGTGCCAGCAGCGTAGACCCCGGGGATCCAGATACGCAGTATTTT	CASSVDPGDPDTQYF
-	TRBV6-2/TRBV6-3	TRBJ1-5	-	15	TGTGCCAGCAGTTACGCGGGGGCCGGCAATCAGCCCCAGCATTTT	CASSYAGAGNQPQHF
-	TRBV19	TRBJ1-2	-	13	TGTGCCAGTACCCCGAGCGACAACTATGGCTACACCTTC	CASTPSDNYGYTF
few	TRBV24-1	TRBJ2-2	-	13	TGTGCCACCAGTGTAGTAGAAACCGGGGAGCTGTTTTTT	CATSVVETGELFF
-	TRBV3-1/TRBV3-2	TRBJ1-2	TRBD1	19	TGTGCCAGCAGCCCCCCCCCAGAACGCCCGGGACAGGGGGCTTATGGCTACACCTTC	CASSPPPERPGQGAYGYTF
-	TRBV28	TRBJ2-2	-	15	TGTGCCAGCAAACCCGGGACTTCGAACACCGGGGAGCTGTTTTTT	CASKPGTSNTGELFF
-	TRBV28	TRBJ2-7	-	13	TGTGCCTCGGAGGCACCCAGCTCCTACGAGCAGTACTTC	CASEAPSSYEQYF
-	TRBV13	TRBJ2-1	TRBD2	15	TGTGCCAGCAGCTGGGGCGGGAGAACCTACAATGAGCAGTTCTTC	CASSWGGRTYNEQFF
-	TRBV20-1	TRBJ1-1	TRBD1	14	TGCAGTGCTAGTCCGAGACAGGGGATTTCTGAAGCTTTCTTT	CSASPRQGISEAFF